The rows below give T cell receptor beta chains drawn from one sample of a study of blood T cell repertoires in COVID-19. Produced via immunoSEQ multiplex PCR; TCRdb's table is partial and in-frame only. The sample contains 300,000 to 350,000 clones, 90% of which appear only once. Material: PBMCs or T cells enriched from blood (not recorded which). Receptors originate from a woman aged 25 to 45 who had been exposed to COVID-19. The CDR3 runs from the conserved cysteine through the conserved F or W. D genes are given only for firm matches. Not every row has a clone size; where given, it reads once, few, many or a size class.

CDR3 DNA: TGTGCCAGTAGACGGACAGGTGAACGTGAAAAACTGTTTTTT
CDR3 protein: CASRRTGEREKLFF
clone size: -
J gene: TRBJ1-4
V gene: TRBV19
D gene: TRBD1

CDR3 DNA: TGTGCCAGCAGCCCAGGACTAGCGGGGAGCAATGAGCAGTTCTTC
CDR3 protein: CASSPGLAGSNEQFF
clone size: -
J gene: TRBJ2-1
V gene: TRBV7-3
D gene: TRBD2

CDR3 DNA: TGTGCCAGCAGGGCGACAGGGGGCGTGTGGAGCGGCTACACCTTC
CDR3 protein: CASRATGGVWSGYTF
clone size: -
J gene: TRBJ1-2
V gene: TRBV5-4
D gene: TRBD1

CDR3 DNA: TGTGCCAGCAGCTCCGGTCCGAATTCCAACTATGGCTACACCTTC
CDR3 protein: CASSSGPNSNYGYTF
clone size: once
J gene: TRBJ1-2
V gene: TRBV9
D gene: -

CDR3 DNA: TGTGCCAGCAGCGTAGGACAGGGGACGGACACCATATATTTT
CDR3 protein: CASSVGQGTDTIYF
clone size: -
J gene: TRBJ1-3
V gene: TRBV7-9
D gene: TRBD1

CDR3 DNA: TGTGCCAGCAGTGGGACTGATTACACCGGGGAGCTGTTTTTT
CDR3 protein: CASSGTDYTGELFF
clone size: -
J gene: TRBJ2-2
V gene: TRBV2
D gene: -

CDR3 DNA: TGTGCCAGTCGGGACAACACTAACTATGGCTACACCTTC
CDR3 protein: CASRDNTNYGYTF
clone size: few
J gene: TRBJ1-2
V gene: TRBV19
D gene: -

CDR3 DNA: TGTGCCAGCAATCCTGGAGGGGAGGGCCCCTACGAGCAGTACTTC
CDR3 protein: CASNPGGEGPYEQYF
clone size: -
J gene: TRBJ2-7
V gene: TRBV28
D gene: TRBD2

CDR3 DNA: TGTGCCAGCAGCGCCAGATCGAACACTGAAGCTTTCTTT
CDR3 protein: CASSARSNTEAFF
clone size: -
J gene: TRBJ1-1
V gene: TRBV14
D gene: -

CDR3 DNA: TGTGCCAGCAGCTTGTCCCAGGGAAGGGCGCATTCACCCCTCCACTTT
CDR3 protein: CASSLSQGRAHSPLHF
clone size: once
J gene: TRBJ1-6
V gene: TRBV5-5
D gene: -

CDR3 DNA: TGTGCCAGCAGTTTATTTACCGGGGGGTACGAGCAGTACTTC
CDR3 protein: CASSLFTGGYEQYF
clone size: -
J gene: TRBJ2-7
V gene: TRBV28
D gene: TRBD2

CDR3 DNA: TGTGCCAGCAGCCCACTGGGACTAGCGGGGGTGGAGACCCAGTACTTC
CDR3 protein: CASSPLGLAGVETQYF
clone size: -
J gene: TRBJ2-5
V gene: TRBV9
D gene: TRBD2

CDR3 DNA: TGTGCCAGCAGCTTGGCTAGCGGGGCGGAGACCCAGTACTTC
CDR3 protein: CASSLASGAETQYF
clone size: -
J gene: TRBJ2-5
V gene: TRBV5-5
D gene: TRBD2

CDR3 DNA: TGTGCCAGCAGCTCACCCACAGGGGGCGCCTACAATGAGCAGTTCTTC
CDR3 protein: CASSSPTGGAYNEQFF
clone size: -
J gene: TRBJ2-1
V gene: TRBV7-8
D gene: TRBD1